The 17 T cell receptor beta chains presented below share a single source sample, sequenced in a study of vaccination effects on CD4 cells after COVID-19. Antigen-specific CD4+ T cells expanded by the ViraFEST assay with viral peptide pools were then sequenced. Following 10 days of culture, CD4+ T cells were isolated. Vaccinees lacked prior SARS-CoV-2 infection and tested negative for nucleocapsid antibodies. Antigen specificity for these receptors is unknown. Sequenced by immunoSEQ multiplex PCR; TCRdb stores in-frame clones only, minus some. The data show 50,000 to 60,000 clones, roughly two thirds seen once. Source: CD4+ T cells from PBMCs cultured with SARS-CoV-2 spike peptides, taken before COVID-19 vaccination. These receptors were collected from a human donor who received a COVID-19 vaccine.

The chain has TRBV19 and TRBJ1-6; D is possibly TRBD1 (6 bases). With 5 bases removed from V and 14 bases from J, the gap between germline ends came to 19 bases. The CDR3 consists of 14 residues. The germline V gene has CDR1 LNHDA and CDR2 SQIVND (reference sequence). The CDR3 protein is CASSPGDTFVALHF. The CDR3 coding sequence is TGTGCCAGTAGTCCTGGGGACACCTTTGTGGCCCTCCACTTT.

The genes are TRBV10-3 and TRBJ2-7; tentatively, D is TRBD1 or TRBD2 (5 bases each). Trimming took 10 bases from V and 3 from J, leaving 16 bases between them. The germline V gene has CDR1 ENHRY and CDR2 SYGVKD. The CDR3 contains 13 residues. CDR3 amino acids: CASTSGPVYEQYF. CDR3 bases: TGTGCCAGCACCTCGGGACCGGTCTACGAGCAGTACTTC.

The chain has TRBV3-1 (or the pseudogene TRBV3-2) and TRBJ2-3, with 12 bases that match TRBD2. Trimming cost V 0 bases and J 4 bases; bases outside gene matches: 11. Germline-derived CDR1 and CDR2 are LGHDT and YNNKEL (reference sequence). CDR3 length: 19 residues. In DNA, the CDR3 is TGTGCCAGCAGCCAAGATCTTCCCGGGGCTAGCGGGGGGGCAGATACGCAGTATTTT. This gives the protein CASSQDLPGASGGADTQYF.

The V call is TRBV5-1, the J call TRBJ1-1, with 7 bases that match TRBD1. The V and J ends lost 9 bases and 1 base, in that order; junction bases with no gene match: 9. The CDR3 is made up of 14 amino acids. CDR1 and CDR2 (germline): SGHRS, YFSETQ. In nucleotides, the CDR3 is TGCGCCACCCGACAGGGACCGAAGAACACTGAAGCTTTCTTT. This gives the protein CATRQGPKNTEAFF. Based on the CDR3 plus reference TRBV5-1 and TRBJ1-1, the full variable domain is KAGVTQTPRYLIKTRGQQVTLSCSPISGHRSVSWYQQTPGQGLQFLFEYFSETQRNKGNFPGRFSGRQFSNSRSEMNVSTLELGDSALYLCATRQGPKNTEAFFGQGTRLTVV.

A single count supports this clone. The chain has TRBV7-8 and TRBJ2-1, with 14 bases that match TRBD2. Trimming cost V 1 base and J 10 bases; bases outside gene matches: 9. CDR1 is SGHVS and CDR2 is FQNEAQ in the germline V gene. There are 17 residues in the CDR3. The CDR3 loop is CASSLEGGLAGVGEQFF. For the CDR3, the DNA is TGTGCCAGCAGCTTAGAGGGGGGACTAGCGGGAGTAGGGGAGCAGTTCTTC.

V and J are TRBV7-2 and TRBJ2-5, with a weak D call TRBD1 (6 bases). The germline V and J ends were trimmed by 5 bases and 5 bases, with 12 bases remaining between them. Germline V gene data show CDR1 as SGHTA and CDR2 as FQGNSA. This CDR3 contains 13 residues. Here the CDR3 DNA reads TGTGCCAGCAGCGCCGAGCAGGGGGAGACCCAGTACTTC. Protein product: CASSAEQGETQYF.

This rearrangement joins TRBV28 to TRBJ1-2; 10 bases map to TRBD1. V was pared by 4 bases and J by 4 bases, with 9 bases of the junction left unmatched. The CDR3 loop spans 16 amino acids. Germline loops: CDR1 MDHEN, CDR2 SYDVKM. CDR3 sequence (DNA): TGTGCCAGCAGTTCGACAGGGGGCCCGAGCCTCTATGGCTACACCTTC. This translates into CASSSTGGPSLYGYTF.

V is TRBV20-1 and J is TRBJ1-1, with D uncertain. Looked up from germline, CDR1 is DFQATT and CDR2 is SNEGSKA (reference sequence). V dropped 3 bases and J dropped 5 bases, with 10 bases sitting between them. The CDR3 length is 12 residues. The CDR3 coding sequence is TGCAGTGCTAGTGGGGAGAGGACTGAAGCTTTCTTT. Translated: CSASGERTEAFF.

This chain joins TRBV6-5 and TRBJ1-1; 7 nucleotides agree with TRBD1. This CDR3 has 15 amino acids. Germline loops: CDR1 MNHEY, CDR2 SVGAGI. The trim removed 5 bases at V and 1 base at J, leaving 7 bases unmatched. Here the CDR3 reads CASSPQGDRNTEAFF. The DNA for the CDR3 is TGTGCCAGCAGTCCCCAAGGGGACAGGAACACTGAAGCTTTCTTT.

The rearrangement links TRBV28 to TRBJ1-5; 7 bases agree with TRBD1. CDR1 is MDHEN and CDR2 is SYDVKM in the germline V gene. V dropped 7 bases and J dropped 1; count of bases not matched to a gene: 7. The CDR3 runs 15 residues. As DNA, the CDR3 is TGTGCCAGCAAGGAAACAGGGGCCAGCAATCAGCCCCAGCATTTT. Encoded protein: CASKETGASNQPQHF.

The V and J genes are TRBV5-1 and TRBJ2-7; D may correspond to TRBD1 or TRBD2 (6 bases each). Deletions cut 1 base from V and 5 bases from J, with 19 bases between. The length of the CDR3 is 16 residues. CDR1 is SGHRS, CDR2 YFSETQ, per germline. The CDR3 region has the DNA TGCGCCAGCAGCTTGATTGTTTCGGGGGCTCACGACGAGCAGTACTTC. This translates into CASSLIVSGAHDEQYF.

Only a few counts were recorded for this clone. V usage is TRBV3-1 (or the pseudogene TRBV3-2) and J usage is TRBJ2-3, with D uncertain. The CDR3 has 15 residues. The V end lost 6 bases, the J end lost 0 bases, and 13 bases lay between the germline ends. CDR1 is LGHDT, CDR2 YNNKEL, per germline (reference sequence). The CDR3 reads CASSLLGVSTDTQYF. CDR3 in DNA: TGTGCCAGCAGTCTCTTAGGAGTAAGCACAGATACGCAGTATTTT.

The chain links TRBV3-1 (or the pseudogene TRBV3-2) to TRBJ2-7; 7 positions agree with TRBD2. Germline lookup yields CDR1 LGHDT and CDR2 YNNKEL (reference sequence). The junction had 13 bases not matched to a gene; V was cut back by 6 bases and J by 2 bases. This CDR3 has 16 residues. The CDR3 nucleotides read TGTGCCAGCAGGTTGGGGAGGTCTAGCGGAGCCTACGAGCAGTACTTC. Its translation: CASRLGRSSGAYEQYF.

The chain joins TRBV20-1 to TRBJ1-5; D unclear. The CDR3 spans 14 residues. CDR1 and CDR2 from the germline V gene are DFQATT and SNEGSKA (reference sequence). V was cut by 3 bases and J by 4 bases, with 13 bases left in between. CDR3 sequence reads: CSASWGGKNQPQHF. The CDR3 DNA reads TGCAGTGCTAGTTGGGGAGGGAAAAATCAGCCCCAGCATTTT.

The rearrangement uses TRBV5-1 and TRBJ1-1, with D uncertain. CDR1 and CDR2 from the germline V gene are SGHRS and YFSETQ. The V end lost 0 bases, the J end lost 1 base, and 10 bases lay between the germline ends. The CDR3 spans 15 residues. The CDR3 DNA is TGCGCCAGCAGCTTGGCCCAGGCTAAGAACACTGAAGCTTTCTTT. Its protein is CASSLAQAKNTEAFF.

V usage is TRBV4-1 and J usage is TRBJ1-1, with 7 bases lining up with TRBD1. Losses at the gene ends were 4 bases for V and 0 bases for J; bases not matched to a gene: 14. Germline V CDR1 and CDR2: MGHRA, YSYEKL. The CDR3 is 18 residues long. The CDR3, as DNA: TGCGCCAGCAGCCCTCCGTGGGGCAGGGGGTCGGTGAACACTGAAGCTTTCTTT. Amino acids: CASSPPWGRGSVNTEAFF.

The chain employs TRBV6-1 and TRBJ1-4, with no clear D. This CDR3 is built from 17 residues. The germline V and J ends were trimmed by 6 bases and 8 bases, with 25 bases remaining between them. From germline, CDR1 is MNHNS and CDR2 SASEGT. The DNA for the CDR3 is TGTGCCAGCAGCGAACCTGGGCTTGGTCGGTTAAGGGAAAAACTGTTTTTT. Translation: CASSEPGLGRLREKLFF.